What follows is one T cell receptor (beta chain) and its context. A read error may produce the germline difference seen at one junction end. The source of the sample is a study of T cell responses to AZD1222 COVID-19 vaccine. Profiled with immunoSEQ multiplex PCR; TCRdb holds only in-frame clones, not every one. The repertoire holds some 120,000 clones, with more than 70% as singletons. The clonotype comes from an adult in good health. The sample consisted of peripheral blood, taken on day 0 of AZD1222 vaccination.

The CDR3 nucleotides are TGTGCCGGCAGCCCTTCGGATAGATTCACAGATACGCAGTATTTT. This translates into CAGSPSDRFTDTQYF. J is TRBJ2-3 and V is TRBV5-8; D is unresolved. Per the germline V gene, CDR1 is SGHTS and CDR2 is YDEGEE. The CDR3 has 15 residues.